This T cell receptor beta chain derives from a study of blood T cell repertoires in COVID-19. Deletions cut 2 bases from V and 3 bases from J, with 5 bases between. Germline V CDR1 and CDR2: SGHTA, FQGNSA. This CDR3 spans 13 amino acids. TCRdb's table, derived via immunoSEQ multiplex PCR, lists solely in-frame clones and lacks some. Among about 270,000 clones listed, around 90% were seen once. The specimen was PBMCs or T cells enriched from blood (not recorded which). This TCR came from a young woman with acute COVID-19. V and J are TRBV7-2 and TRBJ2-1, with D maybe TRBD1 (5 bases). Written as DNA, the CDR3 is TGTGCCAGCAGCTTACAGGGCTACAATGAGCAGTTCTTC. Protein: CASSLQGYNEQFF.